The text below deals with one T cell receptor (beta chain). Its antigen is not identified. Other DNA sequences in this specimen translate into the identical CDR3. The record originates from a study of cytomegalovirus exposure and HLA in healthy donors. It was healthy bone marrow donors who served as donors. The CDR3 has 19 residues. Trimming took off 0 bases at V and 0 bases at J, with 21 bases between the two ends. Germline V gene data show CDR1 as SGHRS and CDR2 as YFSETQ. Broader study findings: Certain indistinguishable V segments, among them TRBV6-2 and TRBV6-3, were excluded.

PCR amplification relied on 60 Vbeta primers (plus 13 Jbeta primers). Only in-frame clones appear in the TCRdb table, and some are missing; sequencing was by immunoSEQ multiplex PCR. Found here are around 200,000 clones, over 65% of them singletons; the top ten hold 15% to 18%. Sequences were obtained from PBMCs. This clonotype was obtained from a man aged 35 to 55 in good health and CMV-seronegative. The chain uses TRBV5-1 and TRBJ1-2; tentative D call: TRBD1 (6 bases). The CDR3 sequence is CASSLALRGGGLANYGYTF. In nucleotides, the CDR3 is TGCGCCAGCAGCTTGGCCCTACGGGGGGGCGGCCTAGCTAACTATGGCTACACCTTC.